The clone carrying this T cell receptor (beta chain) is medium-sized within its sample. Clones were read by immunoSEQ multiplex PCR, and TCRdb kept only the in-frame ones, dropping some. Among under 150,000 clones listed, about four fifths were seen once. Germline assignment: CDR1 MNHEY and CDR2 SVGAGI. Trimming took 6 bases from V and 1 from J; bases not matched to a gene: 1. The CDR3 covers 13 residues. The source of the sample is a study of blood T cell repertoires in COVID-19. Across the whole study: The study drew acute and convalescent COVID-19 samples from the United States, Italy and Spain.

The sequence derives from a woman in her fifties or sixties with acute or convalescent COVID-19. Input material: peripheral blood. The genes are TRBV6-5 and TRBJ1-1; 8 bases are a match to TRBD1. Here the CDR3 DNA reads TGTGCCAGCAGACAGGGGGGGAACACTGAAGCTTTCTTT. It is translated as CASRQGGNTEAFF.